The sequence of this T cell receptor (beta chain) was determined in a study of control samples from healthy donors and cancer patients. The assay was immunoSEQ multiplex PCR, and TCRdb's table has in-frame clones only and misses some. The sample lists 150,000 or so clones; 70% to 90% were seen once. The CDR3 length is 15 residues. The germline CDR1 and CDR2 sequences are SGHRS and YFSETQ. The V and J ends lost 6 bases and 0 bases respectively, with 15 bases between them. The receptor was isolated from a young man in good health. V and J are TRBV5-1 and TRBJ2-5; D perhaps matches TRBD2 (6 bases). Source material: blood. The CDR3 region has the DNA TGCGCCAGCACCTATAGCGGTGGGTACCAAGAGACCCAGTACTTC. The encoded protein is CASTYSGGYQETQYF.